The clone carrying this T cell receptor beta chain was detected only once. Its specificity is unknown. CD45RO-negative cells were positively selected for CCR7, leaving out terminally differentiated effector memory CD45RA+ cells. Participating donors were healthy, HIV-negative adults free of recent acute infections or vaccinations. V dropped 2 bases and J dropped 2 bases, with 14 bases sitting between them. Germline CDR1 reads MDHEN; CDR2 reads SYDVKM. CDR3 size: 16 residues. Original processing notes: Quality scores were absent from the junction-only immunoSEQ sequences, so filtering differed. Using immunoSEQ multiplex PCR, the repertoire was profiled, and TCRdb retains in-frame clones only, with some absent. That table gives V, J and clone size, and the DNA gave D and trimming. The profile shows some 2,100,000 clones, more than 85% of them singletons. These data are taken from a study of shared clonotypes between healthy human individuals.

Whole-study results and caveats: Between four donors, naive CD4 clonotypes were shared at a level of around 5.1%.

This clonotype was obtained from a man aged 18-30 years in good health. Some clones in this sample may be carry-over from other donors' samples. The chain uses TRBV28 and TRBJ2-3; a weak D match, TRBD2 (6 bases). The sequencing input was naive CD8+ T cells from PBMCs. In DNA form, the CDR3 reads TGTGCCAGCAGTTTACGTGTAGCGGATTACACAGATACGCAGTATTTT. Protein: CASSLRVADYTDTQYF. Looking up the rest from reference TRBV28 and TRBJ2-3 gives the full variable domain: DVKVTQSSRYLVKRTGEKVFLECVQDMDHENMFWYRQDPGLGLRLIYFSYDVKMKEKGDIPEGYSVSREKKERFSLILESASTNQTSMYLCASSLRVADYTDTQYFGPGTRLTVL.